One sample yielded the 10 T cell receptor beta chains listed below, sequenced in a study of T cells after yellow fever vaccination. TCRdb ran MiXCR on the 5' RACE reads and lists one entry per CDR3 protein. The data contain about 14,000 distinct CDR3 sequences, 7.3% of them singletons. The input for sequencing was PBMCs, either bulk or a sorted T-cell subset (CD4+, CD8+, memory, or dextramer-sorted; not recorded which), taken on the day of the yellow fever booster vaccination. These receptors came from a man younger than 30 who received the YFV17D yellow fever vaccine.

This clonotype was picked up many times. This chain links TRBV6-6 with TRBJ2-7; D gene uncertain. V was pared by 5 bases and J by 9 bases, with 17 bases between. The CDR3 has 13 residues. Germline V gene data show CDR1 as MNHNY and CDR2 as SVGAGI (reference sequence). The CDR3 loop reads CASSTVLGFRQYF. CDR3 sequence (DNA): TGTGCCAGCAGTACCGTTTTAGGCTTCCGGCAGTACTTC.

The V call is TRBV4-1, the J call TRBJ2-7; D could derive from TRBD1 or TRBD2 (5 bases each). Trimming cost V 4 bases and J 0 bases, with 16 bases left between them. CDR3 length: 16 amino acids. The germline V gene has CDR1 MGHRA and CDR2 YSYEKL. The CDR3 nucleotides are TGCGCCAGCAGCCCCCATCCTCGGGACGGCTCCTACGAGCAGTACTTC. This encodes CASSPHPRDGSYEQYF.

This clonotype has ten or more counts. The rearrangement uses TRBV12-3 or TRBV12-4 and TRBJ1-5, with no clear D. This CDR3 has 14 residues. Deletions cut 5 bases from V and 7 bases from J, with 15 bases between. The CDR3 DNA is TGTGCCAGCAGTCCCCCTCCGGGGAAACAGCCCCAGCATTTT. This sequence encodes CASSPPPGKQPQHF.

This clonotype was picked up many times. The V call is TRBV12-3 or TRBV12-4, the J call TRBJ1-2; 9 bases map to TRBD1. There are 14 residues in the CDR3. Trimming took 2 bases from V and 7 from J; bases not matched to a gene: 5. CDR3 DNA: TGTGCCAGCAGTTTAACCGGGACAGGGCTTGGCTACACCTTC. This encodes CASSLTGTGLGYTF.

This clonotype was seen many times. The chain has TRBV12-3 or TRBV12-4 and TRBJ2-3, with D possibly being TRBD1 or TRBD2 (6 bases each). The V end was cut by 3 bases, the J end by 4 bases, with 11 bases between. The length of the CDR3 is 14 residues. Here the CDR3 reads CASSFGGLADTQYF. The CDR3 nucleotides read TGTGCCAGCAGTTTCGGGGGCTTGGCAGATACGCAGTATTTT.

By sample fraction, this clonotype is medium-sized (0.01 to 0.1%). The chain carries TRBV28 and TRBJ1-1; D possibly corresponds to TRBD1 (5 bases). Germline values: CDR1 MDHEN, CDR2 SYDVKM. Deletions cut 1 base from V and 4 bases from J, with 19 bases between. The CDR3 runs to 17 residues. The CDR3 coding sequence is TGTGCCAGCAGTTTATCGGGGTTGGTGGGAAGGGGCACTGAAGCTTTCTTT. Translating gives CASSLSGLVGRGTEAFF.

This clonotype is medium-sized within its sample. The gene calls are TRBV7-9 and TRBJ2-1, with D hard to call. Per germline, CDR1 SEHNR and CDR2 FQNEAQ (reference sequence). Trimming took 2 bases from V and 7 from J, leaving 15 bases between them. The CDR3 is made up of 15 amino acids. CDR3 in amino acids: CASSLLQDIPNEQFF. The CDR3 DNA follows: TGTGCCAGCAGCTTACTGCAAGATATACCGAATGAGCAGTTCTTC.

The table lists this clonotype with a few counts. This sequence joins TRBV12-3 or TRBV12-4 and TRBJ2-4, with unresolved D. The DNA end favors TRBJ2-1, so the J call may be wrong. This CDR3 has 14 amino acids. CDR3 region: CASSLGLEYNFQFF. The CDR3 nucleotides are TGTGCCAGCAGTTTGGGCCTCGAGTATAACTTTCAGTTCTTC.

This clonotype was observed at least ten times. This sequence joins TRBV5-6 and TRBJ1-1; D gene unclear. V was pared by 2 bases and J by 2 bases, with 13 bases between. Germline assignment: CDR1 SGHDT and CDR2 YYEEEE. This CDR3 has 15 amino acids. The CDR3 nucleotides are TGTGCCAGCAGCTTTCCACAGAGAATAAACACTGAAGCTTTCTTT. Its translation: CASSFPQRINTEAFF.

Many counts were recorded for this clonotype. The chain joins TRBV6-5 to TRBJ2-7; no firm D call. The CDR3 totals 15 residues. The V and J ends lost 9 bases and 0 bases respectively, with 18 bases between them. Germline-derived CDR1 and CDR2 are MNHEY and SVGAGI. CDR3 nucleotides: TGTGCCAGTTCTTCTCCCGGTCTTAGCTCCTACGAGCAGTACTTC. The encoded protein is CASSSPGLSSYEQYF.